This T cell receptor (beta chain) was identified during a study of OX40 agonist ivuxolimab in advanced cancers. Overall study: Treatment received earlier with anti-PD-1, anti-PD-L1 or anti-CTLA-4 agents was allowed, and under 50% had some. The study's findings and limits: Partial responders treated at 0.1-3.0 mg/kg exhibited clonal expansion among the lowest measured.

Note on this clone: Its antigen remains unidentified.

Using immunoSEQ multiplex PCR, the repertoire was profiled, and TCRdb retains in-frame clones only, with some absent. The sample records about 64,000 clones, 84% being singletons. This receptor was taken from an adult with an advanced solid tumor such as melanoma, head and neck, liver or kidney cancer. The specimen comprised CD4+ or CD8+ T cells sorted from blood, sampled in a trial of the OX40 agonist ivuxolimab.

The CDR3 DNA reads as TGTGCCAGCTCACCAGCAGGGGGGGGCACTGAAGCTTTCTTT. Amino acids: CASSPAGGGTEAFF. This sequence joins TRBV18 and TRBJ1-1; TRBD1 aligns across 7 bases. V dropped 2 bases and J dropped 4; count of bases not matched to a gene: 4. From germline, CDR1 is KGHSH and CDR2 LQKENI. The CDR3 has 14 amino acids.